These 16 T cell receptor beta chains were sequenced from one sample in a study of T-cell memory formation after mild COVID-19. TCRdb ran MiXCR on the 5' RACE reads and lists one entry per CDR3 protein. Among about 420,000 distinct CDR3 sequences listed, about 25% were seen once. What was sequenced was PBMCs or a T cell subset sorted from them (not recorded which). These receptors were obtained from an adult woman who had mild COVID-19 (a few samples of this study predate the infection). Cell type and time point are not known.

The table lists this clonotype with a few counts. The V call is TRBV7-9, the J call TRBJ2-4; possibly TRBD1 for D (6 bases). Trimming cost V 3 bases and J 2 bases, with 11 bases left between them. The CDR3 totals 15 residues. Germline CDR1 reads SEHNR; CDR2 reads FQNEAQ (reference sequence). DNA of the CDR3: TGTGCCAGCAGCTTGTCGACAGGAACCAAAAACATTCAGTACTTC. It specifies CASSLSTGTKNIQYF.

This clonotype occurred a few times. The chain is built from TRBV2 and TRBJ2-7; tentatively, D is TRBD1 (6 bases). Germline assignment: CDR1 SNHLY and CDR2 FYNNEI. The CDR3 is made up of 14 amino acids. V was shortened by 2 bases and J by 2 bases, with 10 bases between the two germline ends. CDR3 protein: CASSERRGTYEQYF. In DNA, the CDR3 is TGTGCCAGCAGTGAACGTAGGGGGACCTACGAGCAGTACTTC.

The chain links TRBV7-3 to TRBJ2-4, with TRBD2 identical over 8 bases. The CDR3 is 15 amino acids. Germline trimming cut 1 base from V and 6 bases from J; bases unmatched to any gene: 5. Germline V CDR1 and CDR2: SGHTA, FQGTGA. The DNA for the CDR3 is TGTGCCAGCAGCTTAAGTGGCGCGGGAGGAAACATTCAGTACTTC. Its translation is CASSLSGAGGNIQYF.

The J gene is TRBJ1-1, the V gene TRBV6-5, with D unclear. V was pared by 7 bases and J by 7 bases, with 19 bases between. The CDR3 length is 14 residues. Germline values: CDR1 MNHEY, CDR2 SVGAGI. DNA for the CDR3: TGTGCCAGCACCCCGGGTGCCGGAACTGGTGAAGCTTTCTTT. Translating gives CASTPGAGTGEAFF.

The chain is built from TRBV24-1 and TRBJ2-5; tentatively, D is TRBD2 (6 bases). Deletions cut 4 bases from V and 5 bases from J, with 10 bases between. CDR3 length equals 13 residues. Germline loops: CDR1 KGHDR, CDR2 SFDVKD. In DNA form, the CDR3 reads TGTGCCACCAGTGAGATGGGGAGGGAGACCCAGTACTTC. Its protein is CATSEMGRETQYF.

This chain links TRBV12-3 or TRBV12-4 with TRBJ1-6, with D possibly matching TRBD1 (5 bases). This CDR3 is 14 amino acids long. Trimming removed 1 base from V and 6 bases from J, with 7 bases in between. The CDR3, as DNA: TGTGCCAGCAGTTTAGGGGGCAGTAATTCACCCCTCCACTTT. Protein: CASSLGGSNSPLHF.

CDR3 nucleotide sequence: TGTGCCAGCAGCTTAGTGGGACAGGGTCCCTCCGAGCAGTACTTC. Residues: CASSLVGQGPSEQYF. The chain uses TRBV7-9 and TRBJ2-7; TRBD1 matches at 9 bases. The length of the CDR3 is 15 residues. Germline CDR1 and CDR2: SEHNR and FQNEAQ (reference sequence). Unmatched junction bases numbered 7, after V lost 1 base and J lost 6 bases. Complete variable domain (other parts from reference TRBV7-9 and TRBJ2-7): DTGVSQNPRHKITKRGQNVTFRCDPISEHNRLYWYRQTLGQGPEFLTYFQNEAQLEKSRLLSDRFSAERPKGSFSTLEIQRTEQGDSAMYLCASSLVGQGPSEQYFGPGTRLTVT.

This clonotype appeared a few times. V is TRBV6-5 and J is TRBJ2-2; D may be TRBD1 (5 bases). Germline lookup yields CDR1 MNHEY and CDR2 SVGAGI. Between the trimmed V and J ends, which lost 2 bases and 2 bases, there was a span of 12 bases. The CDR3 is made up of 16 amino acids. CDR3 loop: CASSYGAGLNTGELFF. The CDR3 DNA is TGTGCCAGCAGTTACGGGGCAGGGTTAAACACCGGGGAGCTGTTTTTT.

This clonotype has only a few counts. The chain employs TRBV12-3 or TRBV12-4 and TRBJ2-5; D gene uncertain. This CDR3 is 13 amino acids long. The V gene lost 6 bases and the J gene lost 5 bases, with 13 bases spanning the gap. CDR3: CASSPVVWETQYF. The DNA of the CDR3 is TGTGCCAGCAGCCCGGTCGTGTGGGAGACCCAGTACTTC.

This rearrangement joins TRBV6-5 to TRBJ2-3; 13 nucleotides agree with TRBD2. Per germline, CDR1 MNHEY and CDR2 SVGAGI. The CDR3 totals 14 residues. Written as DNA, the CDR3 is TGTGTGGTAGGACTAGCGGGGGGCACAGATACGCAGTATTTT. Amino acid sequence: CVVGLAGGTDTQYF.

This clonotype was detected only a few times. The CDR3 coding sequence is TGCGCCAGCAGCCAAGCGGCGGGGCTCGAGGGCTACACCTTC. Protein product: CASSQAAGLEGYTF. The V call is TRBV4-3, the J call TRBJ1-2, with D perhaps matching TRBD1 (5 bases). V shed 1 base and J shed 8 bases, with 14 bases lying between them. Per the germline V gene, CDR1 is LGHNA and CDR2 is YSLEER. This CDR3 contains 14 residues.

This clonotype came up a few times. The chain employs TRBV5-1 and TRBJ2-7; no clear D gene. Trimming took 1 base from V and 4 from J, leaving 6 bases between them. The CDR3 covers 12 residues. CDR1 is SGHRS, CDR2 YFSETQ, per germline. The CDR3 bases are TGCGCCAGCAGCTTGTCGATTTACGAGCAGTACTTC. Amino acids: CASSLSIYEQYF.

The chain links TRBV9 to TRBJ2-7; 10 bases fit TRBD2. Germline trimming cut 2 bases from V and 5 bases from J; bases unmatched to any gene: 7. The CDR3 totals 15 residues. Germline V CDR1 and CDR2: SGDLS, YYNGEE. The CDR3 loop reads CASSVGGLASNEQYF. DNA for the CDR3: TGTGCCAGCAGCGTGGGGGGACTAGCGTCCAACGAGCAGTACTTC.

This chain connects TRBV7-8 to TRBJ2-7, with D possibly TRBD2 on 5 matching bases. The CDR3 is made up of 13 amino acids. Germline V lookup: CDR1 SGHVS, CDR2 FQNEAQ. Trimming stripped 3 bases from V and 4 bases from J, with 10 bases between. CDR3 bases: TGTGCCAGCAGCTTCCACGAGGGTTACGAGCAGTACTTC. This translates into CASSFHEGYEQYF.

This clonotype was recorded a few times. The J gene is TRBJ2-5, the V gene TRBV3-1, with D hard to call. V lost 0 bases and J lost 5, with 7 bases in between. This CDR3 is built from 13 residues. Germline-derived CDR1 and CDR2 are LGHDT and YNNKEL (reference sequence). The DNA for the CDR3 is TGTGCCAGCAGCCAAGATTTATTGGAGACCCAGTACTTC. Encoded protein: CASSQDLLETQYF.

CDR3 protein: CASSPPTSAPYEQYF. The CDR3 DNA reads as TGTGCCAGCAGCCCCCCGACTAGCGCGCCCTACGAGCAGTACTTC. The gene calls are TRBV5-5 and TRBJ2-7; TRBD2 matches at 8 bases. CDR1 is SGHKS and CDR2 is YYEKEE in the germline V gene (reference sequence). The CDR3 is 15 residues long. V was pared by 4 bases and J by 2 bases, with 8 bases of the junction left unmatched.